One sample yielded the 20 T cell receptor beta chains listed below, sequenced in a study of CD8 T cell repertoires and HIV-1 epitope variants. Their specific antigens are unknown. Sequenced by immunoSEQ multiplex PCR; TCRdb stores in-frame clones only, minus some. The sample contains about 5,600 clones, roughly 60% of which appear only once. Sequencing was performed on cultured CD8+ T cells derived from PBMCs. The receptors derive from a male donor with HIV.

In this sample, this clone is medium-sized. The same CDR3 can be traced to other DNA sequences in this sample. The chain links TRBV7-9 to TRBJ2-1; 10 bases map to TRBD2. Germline CDR1 is SEHNR and CDR2 is FQNEAQ (reference sequence). The CDR3 runs to 17 residues. The J segment lost 0 bases and the V segment lost 2 bases, leaving 4 bases of the junction unmatched. CDR3 sequence reads: CASSLIAGGGSYNEQFF. As DNA, the CDR3 is TGTGCCAGCAGCTTAATAGCGGGGGGTGGCTCCTACAATGAGCAGTTCTTC.

Notes on this clone: An end of the junction does not agree with germline; a read error may underlie this. V and J are TRBV4-1 and TRBJ1-5; D not certain. The CDR3 extends over 15 amino acids. CDR1 and CDR2 from the germline V gene are MGHRA and YSYEKL. The CDR3 spells CASSEEWGLNQPQHF. The CDR3 DNA reads TGCGCCAGCAGCGAAGAATGGGGATTAAATCAGCCCCAGCATTTT.

V gene TRBV5-8 combines with J gene TRBJ2-7; 10 bases are a match to TRBD1. This CDR3 has 13 residues. Germline V gene sequence: CDR1 SGHTS, CDR2 YDEGEE. V shed 4 bases and J 3 bases; nucleotides not matched to a gene: 1. The CDR3 reads CASSRDRGYEQYF. The CDR3 DNA follows: TGTGCCAGCAGCCGGGACAGGGGCTACGAGCAGTACTTC. The variable domain in full, with the rest retrieved from reference TRBV5-8 and TRBJ2-7, is EAGVTQSPTHLIKTRGQQATLRCSPISGHTSVYWYQQALGLGLQFLLWYDEGEERNRGNFPPRFSGRQFPNYSSELNVNALELEDSALYLCASSRDRGYEQYFGPGTRLTVT.

The chain recombines TRBV2 with TRBJ1-1; TRBD1 is a possible D gene (5 bases). Germline lookup yields CDR1 SNHLY and CDR2 FYNNEI. Trimming took 7 bases from V and 5 from J, leaving 14 bases between them. The CDR3 loop spans 13 amino acids. The CDR3 is CASIWAGITEAFF. The CDR3 coding sequence is TGTGCCAGCATATGGGCAGGGATAACTGAAGCTTTCTTT.

The rearrangement uses TRBV6-1 and TRBJ2-7; 10 bases align to TRBD1. The CDR3 consists of 15 residues. Germline V gives CDR1 MNHNS, CDR2 SASEGT. The V gene end was trimmed by 0 bases and the J gene end by 3 bases; junction bases not matched to a gene: 2. In DNA, the CDR3 is TGTGCCAGCAGTGAAGCACGGACAGGGGGCTACGAGCAGTACTTC. This encodes CASSEARTGGYEQYF.

This clone was counted a single time. The V call is TRBV28, the J call TRBJ2-1; D unclear. Germline V gene lookup returns CDR1 MDHEN and CDR2 SYDVKM. The CDR3 runs 10 residues. V dropped 11 bases and J dropped 5 bases, with 7 bases sitting between them. Here the CDR3 DNA reads TGTGCCTCCGGAAACAATGAGCAGTTCTTC. Translation gives CASGNNEQFF.

The sample holds a few counts of this clone. This sequence joins TRBV4-1 and TRBJ2-7; D unresolved. Trimming cost V 0 bases and J 2 bases, with 11 bases left between them. The CDR3 has 15 amino acids. Germline CDR1 is MGHRA and CDR2 is YSYEKL. CDR3 nucleotides: TGCGCCAGCAGCCAAGATTCGAGTTCCCCCTACGAGCAGTACTTC. Translation: CASSQDSSSPYEQYF.

For the CDR3, the DNA is TGTGCCAGCAGTGACCCGACTAGCGGAACCTACGAGCAGTACTTC. Its translation: CASSDPTSGTYEQYF. The V call is TRBV6-1, the J call TRBJ2-7; 9 bases map to TRBD2. The J segment lost 2 bases and the V segment lost 3 bases, leaving 5 bases of the junction unmatched. Per germline, CDR1 MNHNS and CDR2 SASEGT. This CDR3 region has 15 residues.

The J gene is TRBJ1-2, the V gene TRBV27; 9 bases line up with TRBD1. V was clipped by 3 bases and J by 4 bases; unmatched bases: 0. This CDR3 region has 13 residues. The germline gives CDR1 MNHEY, CDR2 SMNVEV (reference sequence). CDR3 coding DNA: TGTGCCAGCAGTTTGACAGGGGGCTATGGCTACACCTTC. Protein: CASSLTGGYGYTF.

By share, this clone ranks as medium-sized (0.01 to 0.1%). The chain uses TRBV28 and TRBJ1-1; no definite D call. This CDR3 is built from 14 residues. V gave up 3 bases and J gave up 4 bases, with 12 bases separating them. CDR1 is MDHEN and CDR2 is SYDVKM in the germline V gene. The CDR3: CASSFRGWGTEAFF. CDR3 in DNA: TGTGCCAGCAGTTTTCGGGGATGGGGCACTGAAGCTTTCTTT.

The chain uses TRBV6-5 and TRBJ2-3; D is possibly TRBD2 (6 bases). V was shortened by 7 bases and J by 3 bases, with 17 bases between the two germline ends. The CDR3 covers 15 residues. Germline V gene data show CDR1 as MNHEY and CDR2 as SVGAGI. As DNA, the CDR3 is TGTGCCAGCACCGTAGGGCTAGCGAGTACAGATACGCAGTATTTT. This gives the protein CASTVGLASTDTQYF.

This clone is judged large. This chain joins TRBV29-1 and TRBJ2-3, with D possibly being TRBD2 (5 bases). Per germline, CDR1 SQVTM and CDR2 ANQGSEA. Trimming took 7 bases from V and 2 from J, leaving 16 bases between them. The CDR3 loop spans 14 amino acids. CDR3: CSAAGTESTDTQYF. Written as DNA, the CDR3 is TGCAGCGCGGCGGGCACCGAGTCCACAGATACGCAGTATTTT.

CDR3 in DNA: TGTGCCAGTAGTATGTTAGGAAACTACGAGCAGTACTTC. Translation: CASSMLGNYEQYF. The rearrangement links TRBV19 to TRBJ2-7; D is ambiguous. From germline, CDR1 is LNHDA and CDR2 SQIVND (reference sequence). The CDR3 consists of 13 residues. Trimming removed 3 bases from V and 3 bases from J, with 9 bases in between. The variable domain in full, with the rest retrieved from reference TRBV19 and TRBJ2-7, is DGGITQSPKYLFRKEGQNVTLSCEQNLNHDAMYWYRQDPGQGLRLIYYSQIVNDFQKGDIAEGYSVSREKKESFPLTVTSAQKNPTAFYLCASSMLGNYEQYFGPGTRLTVT.

The chain employs TRBV6-5 and TRBJ2-1; unclear D gene. Germline V gives CDR1 MNHEY, CDR2 SVGAGI. Trimming cost V 0 bases and J 8 bases, with 8 bases left between them. This CDR3 has 13 residues. CDR3 amino acids: CASSYSLVDEQFF. As DNA, the CDR3 is TGTGCCAGCAGTTACTCGTTAGTCGATGAGCAGTTCTTC.

The CDR3, as DNA: TGTGCCAGCAGCTTGGACGGCTACAATGAGCAGTTCTTC. It translates to CASSLDGYNEQFF. The chain is built from TRBV7-9 and TRBJ2-1; no firm D call. Germline values: CDR1 SEHNR, CDR2 FQNEAQ (reference sequence). The ends were cut back, 3 bases at V and 3 bases at J, with 6 bases in the middle. The CDR3 sequence is 13 residues long.

The chain employs TRBV6-5 and TRBJ2-5; D is uncertain. This CDR3 region has 11 residues. Germline V lookup: CDR1 MNHEY, CDR2 SVGAGI. V lost 3 bases and J 5 bases, leaving 4 bases between the germline ends. CDR3 region: CASSYGETQYF. The CDR3 DNA reads as TGTGCCAGCAGTTATGGGGAGACCCAGTACTTC.

The chain joins TRBV7-2 to TRBJ2-4, with D perhaps given as TRBD1 or TRBD2 (5 bases each). The CDR3 runs 15 residues. Trimming cost V 5 bases and J 0 bases, with 11 bases left between them. Germline values: CDR1 SGHTA, CDR2 FQGNSA. The CDR3 DNA sequence: TGTGCCAGCAGCCCCGGGGCCCTAGCCAAAAACATTCAGTACTTC. The encoded protein is CASSPGALAKNIQYF.

The chain uses TRBV11-2 and TRBJ2-5; TRBD1 or TRBD2 may be the D gene (5 bases each). The CDR3 contains 15 residues. Germline V gene lookup returns CDR1 SGHAT and CDR2 FQNNGV. V lost 5 bases, J lost 1 base, and 14 bases lay in between. Here the CDR3 reads CASSPRGESQETQYF. The CDR3, as DNA: TGTGCCAGCAGCCCAAGAGGGGAGTCCCAAGAGACCCAGTACTTC.

The chain carries TRBV30 and TRBJ1-1; D unresolved. Per the germline V gene, CDR1 is GTSNPN and CDR2 is SVGIG (reference sequence). Trimming took 6 bases from V and 0 from J, leaving 11 bases between them. This CDR3 is built from 13 residues. The CDR3 sequence: CACYPGLNTEAFF. CDR3 DNA: TGTGCCTGCTACCCGGGTTTGAACACTGAAGCTTTCTTT.

V gene TRBV6-5 combines with J gene TRBJ2-3; 7 nucleotides align to TRBD1. J lost 2 bases, V lost 1 base, and 3 bases had no gene match. Per germline, CDR1 MNHEY and CDR2 SVGAGI. CDR3 length: 15 residues. The CDR3 coding sequence is TGTGCCAGCAGTTACTTGGGACAGTTCACAGATACGCAGTATTTT. Translation gives CASSYLGQFTDTQYF.